Sequencing of this TCR beta chain was carried out in a study of response to subunit inactivated influenza vaccine. CDR1 and CDR2 (germline): MGHDK, SYGVNS. The CDR3 is 14 residues long. Trimming removed 6 bases at V and 5 bases at J, with 14 bases between. Overall study results and limits: Authors suggested each seasonal flu vaccination may recruit only limited numbers of new T cells.

Points on this clonotype: Its antigen is as yet unknown.

TCRdb ran MiXCR on the RT-PCR reads and lists one entry per CDR3 protein. Of more than 700,000 distinct CDR3 sequences in the sample, 21% were seen once. The origin of this receptor is a man aged 45-65 years who received an inactivated influenza vaccine. This chain joins TRBV25-1 and TRBJ2-1; D remains ambiguous. Sequencing was performed on PBMCs from blood, taken roughly 5 days after vaccination. The CDR3 nucleotides read TGTGCCAGCAGCCCCGGGCACCGTAACAATGAGCAGTTCTTC. It encodes CASSPGHRNNEQFF.